These 32 T cell receptor beta chains came from one sample sequenced in a study of blood T cell repertoires in COVID-19 (dated by TCRdb to 2020 to 2022). Library method: the immunoSEQ multiplex PCR assay. In TCRdb, the immuneACCESS table is reduced to in-frame sequences with V and J assigned. These tables do not hold every clone; where another copy was compared, an unresolved V gene accounts for under half, and the others remain unexplained. This sample is represented by about 300,000 clones; roughly 90% of them were singletons. Together, the top ten hold under 6.5% of the sample. Sequenced material: peripheral blood. The source of these receptors is a young man who had recovered from COVID-19.

The rearrangement uses TRBV5-5 and TRBJ2-2, with D perhaps matching TRBD1 (6 bases). The CDR3 consists of 15 residues. Germline assignment: CDR1 SGHKS and CDR2 YYEKEE (reference sequence). The V and J ends lost 3 bases and 0 bases respectively, with 9 bases between them. The chain's CDR3 is CASSSGTTNTGELFF. CDR3 DNA: TGTGCCAGCAGCTCCGGGACAACGAACACCGGGGAGCTGTTTTTT. Looking up the rest from reference TRBV5-5 and TRBJ2-2 gives the full variable domain: DAGVTQSPTHLIKTRGQQVTLRCSPISGHKSVSWYQQVLGQGPQFIFQYYEKEERGRGNFPDRFSARQFPNYSSELNVNALLLGDSALYLCASSSGTTNTGELFFGEGSRLTVL.

On this clone: This same CDR3 is encoded by further DNA sequences in the sample. The chain uses TRBV29-1 and TRBJ2-3; 9 bases fit TRBD2. V was clipped by 2 bases and J by 0 bases; unmatched bases: 0. CDR1 and CDR2 (germline): SQVTM, ANQGSEA. The CDR3 contains 14 residues. The CDR3 region has the DNA TGCAGCGTTGAAACTAGCGGGAGCACAGATACGCAGTATTTT. This codes for CSVETSGSTDTQYF.

The rearrangement joins TRBV27 to TRBJ2-1, with 10 nucleotides matching TRBD2. This CDR3 region has 16 residues. CDR1 and CDR2 (germline): MNHEY, SMNVEV (reference sequence). After removal of 1 base from V and 7 bases from J, the junction contained 7 bases not matched to a gene. CDR3 amino acids: CASSLLVAGGSNEQFF. The CDR3, as DNA: TGTGCCAGCAGTTTATTGGTAGCGGGAGGCTCGAATGAGCAGTTCTTC.

CDR3 bases: TGCGCCAGCAGCTTGGAGGGACAGGGGGAGCAGCCCCAGCATTTT. It specifies CASSLEGQGEQPQHF. The rearrangement links TRBV5-1 to TRBJ1-5, with TRBD1 identical over 11 bases. CDR3 length equals 15 residues. CDR1 and CDR2 from the germline V gene are SGHRS and YFSETQ. V lost 0 bases and J lost 7; bases outside the gene matches: 3.

This sequence joins TRBV10-3 and TRBJ2-7, with 10 bases matching TRBD1. CDR1 ENHRY and CDR2 SYGVKD come from the germline V gene. The CDR3 consists of 16 residues. Trimming took 6 bases from V and 0 from J; bases not matched to a gene: 8. The CDR3 sequence: CAIRSGTGAHSYEQYF. CDR3 in DNA: TGTGCCATCAGGTCCGGGACAGGGGCCCACTCCTACGAGCAGTACTTC.

The chain employs TRBV9 and TRBJ2-7, with 11 nucleotides matching TRBD2. The CDR3 contains 16 residues. Germline V gene lookup returns CDR1 SGDLS and CDR2 YYNGEE. Trimming at V came to 4 bases and at J to 5 bases, leaving 11 bases not matched to a gene. CDR3 sequence (DNA): TGTGCCAGCAGCCCCACTAGCGGGGGTTTAACAGACGAGCAGTACTTC. Its protein product is CASSPTSGGLTDEQYF.

This chain connects TRBV5-1 to TRBJ2-5; TRBD1 is a possible D gene (6 bases). The germline gives CDR1 SGHRS, CDR2 YFSETQ. CDR3 length: 17 residues. Between the trimmed V and J ends, which lost 5 bases and 0 bases, there was a span of 20 bases. In DNA form, the CDR3 reads TGCGCCAGCAGTTACAATTCAGGGACAAGGAACCAAGAGACCCAGTACTTC. Residues: CASSYNSGTRNQETQYF.

This chain uses TRBV11-2 with TRBJ2-2; D is uncertain. The CDR3 sequence is 15 residues long. CDR1 SGHAT and CDR2 FQNNGV come from the germline V gene. V gave up 7 bases and J gave up 5 bases, with 17 bases separating them. The CDR3 bases are TGTGCCAGCATCTCCATATATAGTAAGACCGGGGAGCTGTTTTTT. It translates to CASISIYSKTGELFF.

CDR3 nucleotides: TGTGCCAGCAGCCTAGATAGGGGGACGGGAGAGCAGTACTTC. Protein product: CASSLDRGTGEQYF. The chain employs TRBV4-2 and TRBJ2-7; tentative D call: TRBD1 (6 bases). This CDR3 spans 14 amino acids. Trimming stripped 4 bases from V and 7 bases from J, with 17 bases between. CDR1 LGHNA and CDR2 YNFKEQ come from the germline V gene.

The chain links TRBV19 to TRBJ1-5; the D gene is possibly TRBD1 (6 bases). Germline values: CDR1 LNHDA, CDR2 SQIVND (reference sequence). The CDR3 runs to 18 residues. The V end lost 7 bases, the J end lost 3 bases, and 25 bases lay between the germline ends. The CDR3: CASNEGVTSQSTNQPQHF. The CDR3 nucleotides read TGTGCCAGTAACGAGGGGGTAACTTCTCAATCCACCAATCAGCCCCAGCATTTT. Drawing the rest from reference TRBV19 and TRBJ1-5, the complete variable domain is DGGITQSPKYLFRKEGQNVTLSCEQNLNHDAMYWYRQDPGQGLRLIYYSQIVNDFQKGDIAEGYSVSREKKESFPLTVTSAQKNPTAFYLCASNEGVTSQSTNQPQHFGDGTRLSIL.

This chain connects TRBV7-2 to TRBJ1-2; TRBD1 matches at 7 bases. This CDR3 comprises 16 residues. V lost 5 bases to trimming and J lost 0 bases; unmatched junction nucleotides: 9. Per the germline V gene, CDR1 is SGHTA and CDR2 is FQGNSA. In DNA, the CDR3 is TGTGCCAGCAGCCCCTATACAGGGGCCGCTAACTATGGCTACACCTTC. This sequence encodes CASSPYTGAANYGYTF. The full variable domain, rest sourced from reference TRBV7-2 and TRBJ1-2, is GAGVSQSPSNKVTEKGKDVELRCDPISGHTALYWYRQSLGQGLEFLIYFQGNSAPDKSGLPSDRFSAERTGGSVSTLTIQRTQQEDSAVYLCASSPYTGAANYGYTFGSGTRLTVV.

This chain links TRBV18 with TRBJ2-6; weak D call: TRBD2 (6 bases). This CDR3 is built from 15 residues. The germline CDR1 and CDR2 sequences are KGHSH and LQKENI. V shed 3 bases and J shed 6 bases, with 12 bases lying between them. The CDR3 region is CASSPQGGMANVLTF. In DNA form, the CDR3 reads TGTGCCAGCTCACCCCAGGGAGGCATGGCCAACGTCCTGACTTTC.

This sequence joins TRBV6-2 or TRBV6-3 and TRBJ1-6; D is unresolved. The CDR3 extends over 13 amino acids. V was clipped by 2 bases and J by 7 bases, with 6 bases between them. Germline CDR1 reads MNHEY; CDR2 reads SVGEGT. CDR3 nucleotide sequence: TGTGCCAGCAGTTACACAGAGAATTCACCCCTCCACTTT. This codes for CASSYTENSPLHF.

The V and J genes are TRBV6-5 and TRBJ1-1; D ambiguous. V was pared by 2 bases and J by 5 bases, with 12 bases between. Germline lookup yields CDR1 MNHEY and CDR2 SVGAGI. This CDR3 has 14 residues. The CDR3 loop is CASSYAFGVTEAFF. The CDR3 region has the DNA TGTGCCAGCAGTTACGCTTTCGGGGTGACTGAAGCTTTCTTT.

The chain recombines TRBV6-5 with TRBJ2-7; a weak D match, TRBD2 (5 bases). The germline V gene encodes CDR1 MNHEY and CDR2 SVGAGI. V was clipped by 6 bases and J by 0 bases, with 6 bases between them. This CDR3 contains 12 residues. The CDR3 is CASRGSSYEQYF. The DNA of the CDR3 is TGTGCCAGCAGAGGGAGCTCCTACGAGCAGTACTTC.

Written as DNA, the CDR3 is TGTGCCACCAGTGATTTGCTTGGGGGGGACACTGAAGCTTTCTTT. It codes for CATSDLLGGDTEAFF. This chain joins TRBV24-1 and TRBJ1-1; D is possibly TRBD1 (5 bases). Trimming removed 0 bases at V and 3 bases at J, with 10 bases between. The CDR3 runs 15 residues. Germline CDR1 is KGHDR and CDR2 is SFDVKD.

This clone came up once. The chain joins TRBV3-1 (or the pseudogene TRBV3-2) to TRBJ1-4; maybe TRBD1 (6 bases). The germline V and J ends were trimmed by 5 bases and 6 bases, with 16 bases remaining between them. The germline CDR1 and CDR2 sequences are LGHDT and YNNKEL (reference sequence). CDR3 length: 15 amino acids. The CDR3 coding sequence is TGTGCCAGCAGCTTCTCAACAGGGAGGGATGAAAAACTGTTTTTT. This translates into CASSFSTGRDEKLFF.

A word on this clone: This specimen includes other DNA sequences encoding the same CDR3. CDR3 region: CASSLRQGTDTQYF. The CDR3 DNA follows: TGCGCCAGCAGCTTGAGACAGGGGACAGATACGCAGTATTTT. The chain carries TRBV5-1 and TRBJ2-3; 8 positions match TRBD1. The germline gives CDR1 SGHRS, CDR2 YFSETQ. The CDR3 loop spans 14 amino acids. V lost 1 base, J lost 3 bases, and 1 base stayed unmatched. Full variable domain (remainder filled in from reference TRBV5-1 and TRBJ2-3): KAGVTQTPRYLIKTRGQQVTLSCSPISGHRSVSWYQQTPGQGLQFLFEYFSETQRNKGNFPGRFSGRQFSNSRSEMNVSTLELGDSALYLCASSLRQGTDTQYFGPGTRLTVL.

The chain employs TRBV2 and TRBJ2-1; TRBD2 matches at 8 bases. Germline CDR1 is SNHLY and CDR2 is FYNNEI. This CDR3 has 13 residues. The V segment lost 6 bases and the J segment 6 bases; nucleotides outside the gene matches: 4. CDR3: CASSGTSGNEQFF. In nucleotides, the CDR3 is TGTGCCAGCAGCGGGACTAGTGGCAATGAGCAGTTCTTC.

J is TRBJ2-7 and V is TRBV7-2; D ambiguous. The CDR3 is 13 amino acids. With 4 bases removed from V and 2 bases from J, the gap between germline ends came to 9 bases. Germline CDR1 is SGHTA and CDR2 is FQGNSA. The CDR3 region is CASSSGSAYEQYF. The CDR3, as DNA: TGTGCCAGCAGCTCCGGGTCTGCCTACGAGCAGTACTTC.

DNA for the CDR3: TGTGCCAGCAGCCCCCCGGACAGGGACCACAATGAGCAGTTCTTC. The encoded protein is CASSPPDRDHNEQFF. The chain combines TRBV7-8 with TRBJ2-1; 8 nucleotides line up with TRBD1. The CDR3 spans 15 residues. The V gene end was trimmed by 5 bases and the J gene end by 5 bases; junction bases not matched to a gene: 8. Germline V gene data show CDR1 as SGHVS and CDR2 as FQNEAQ.

This chain links TRBV18 with TRBJ1-3; tentative D call: TRBD1 (5 bases). Between the trimmed V and J ends, which lost 4 bases and 4 bases, there was a span of 20 bases. Germline V CDR1 and CDR2: KGHSH, LQKENI. The CDR3 has 17 residues. CDR3 in DNA: TGTGCCAGCTCACTAACTCCGGGACTTATGGGAGGAAACACCATATATTTT. As protein: CASSLTPGLMGGNTIYF.

The chain links TRBV10-3 to TRBJ2-2; TRBD1 is a possible D gene (6 bases). The CDR3 runs to 13 residues. Trimming removed 11 bases from V and 1 base from J, with 11 bases in between. Germline V CDR1 and CDR2: ENHRY, SYGVKD. CDR3 protein: CASEGQNTGELFF. The CDR3 DNA reads as TGTGCCTCCGAGGGACAGAACACCGGGGAGCTGTTTTTT.

The chain couples TRBV6-5 to TRBJ2-7, with 10 positions matching TRBD1. With V trimmed by 5 bases and J by 5 bases, 9 bases remained unmatched. The CDR3 has 15 amino acids. The germline V gene encodes CDR1 MNHEY and CDR2 SVGAGI. The CDR3, as DNA: TGTGCCAGCAGTAAACCGGGACAGGGGTCCCACGAGCAGTACTTC. Amino acids: CASSKPGQGSHEQYF.

The V call is TRBV11-2, the J call TRBJ2-7; 7 positions match TRBD1. The CDR3 runs to 14 residues. The junction had 4 bases not matched to a gene; V was cut back by 3 bases and J by 2 bases. The germline CDR1 and CDR2 sequences are SGHAT and FQNNGV. The chain's CDR3 is CASSFLGTAYEQYF. CDR3 nucleotides: TGTGCCAGCAGCTTCCTCGGGACAGCCTACGAGCAGTACTTC. The complete variable domain, with remaining parts taken from reference TRBV11-2 and TRBJ2-7, reads EAGVAQSPRYKIIEKRQSVAFWCNPISGHATLYWYQQILGQGPKLLIQFQNNGVVDDSQLPKDRFSAERLKGVDSTLKIQPAKLEDSAVYLCASSFLGTAYEQYFGPGTRLTVT.

The rearrangement links TRBV7-7 to TRBJ2-1; 9 bases are shared with TRBD1. CDR1 and CDR2 from the germline V gene are SSHAT and FNYEAQ (reference sequence). The CDR3 runs to 13 residues. The CDR3 is CASRDRDGNEQFF. As DNA, the CDR3 is TGTGCTAGCCGGGACAGGGATGGCAATGAGCAGTTCTTC.

The chain carries TRBV6-5 and TRBJ1-2; D is perhaps TRBD1 (5 bases). CDR3 length equals 16 residues. With 2 bases removed from V and 1 base from J, the gap between germline ends came to 14 bases. Germline CDR1 is MNHEY and CDR2 is SVGAGI. CDR3 nucleotide sequence: TGTGCCAGCAGTTACGTGTGGGGCGGCAGTAACTATGGCTACACCTTC. This encodes CASSYVWGGSNYGYTF.

The chain employs TRBV19 and TRBJ2-2, with 9 nucleotides matching TRBD1. V was pared by 5 bases and J by 1 base, with 8 bases of the junction left unmatched. Per the germline V gene, CDR1 is LNHDA and CDR2 is SQIVND (reference sequence). The CDR3 spans 17 residues. The CDR3 reads CASSVGTGYLNTGELFF. In nucleotides, the CDR3 is TGTGCCAGTAGTGTCGGGACAGGGTATTTGAACACCGGGGAGCTGTTTTTT.

V and J are TRBV27 and TRBJ2-7; tentatively, D is TRBD1 (6 bases). Germline V lookup: CDR1 MNHEY, CDR2 SMNVEV (reference sequence). The CDR3 contains 14 residues. The V end lost 5 bases, the J end lost 6 bases, and 17 bases lay between the germline ends. The CDR3 sequence is CASSIDRLTIEQYF. CDR3 nucleotide sequence: TGTGCCAGCAGTATAGACAGGCTAACTATCGAGCAGTACTTC.

There are many counts of this clone. The V call is TRBV19, the J call TRBJ1-2; D unresolved. Germline loops: CDR1 LNHDA, CDR2 SQIVND (reference sequence). The CDR3 runs to 15 residues. Between the trimmed V and J ends, which lost 4 bases and 0 bases, there was a span of 12 bases. For the CDR3, the DNA is TGTGCCAGTAGTACACAAATTCCGACTAACTATGGCTACACCTTC. As protein: CASSTQIPTNYGYTF.

The rearrangement links TRBV10-1 to TRBJ2-3; 13 bases line up with TRBD2. The CDR3 is 17 amino acids. The V gene end was trimmed by 4 bases and the J gene end by 3 bases; junction bases not matched to a gene: 7. The V gene's germline CDR1 is WNHNN and CDR2 SYGVQD (reference sequence). CDR3 coding DNA: TGCGCCAGCAGTGGCGAGGGACTAGCGGGATATACAGATACGCAGTATTTT. The encoded protein is CASSGEGLAGYTDTQYF.

The J gene is TRBJ1-1, the V gene TRBV4-1; no clear D. CDR3 length: 13 residues. The germline gives CDR1 MGHRA, CDR2 YSYEKL. The V end lost 4 bases, the J end lost 8 bases, and 14 bases lay between the germline ends. CDR3 nucleotide sequence: TGCGCCAGCAGCCTCGGGGTATTGTTGGAAGCTTTCTTT. Protein sequence: CASSLGVLLEAFF.